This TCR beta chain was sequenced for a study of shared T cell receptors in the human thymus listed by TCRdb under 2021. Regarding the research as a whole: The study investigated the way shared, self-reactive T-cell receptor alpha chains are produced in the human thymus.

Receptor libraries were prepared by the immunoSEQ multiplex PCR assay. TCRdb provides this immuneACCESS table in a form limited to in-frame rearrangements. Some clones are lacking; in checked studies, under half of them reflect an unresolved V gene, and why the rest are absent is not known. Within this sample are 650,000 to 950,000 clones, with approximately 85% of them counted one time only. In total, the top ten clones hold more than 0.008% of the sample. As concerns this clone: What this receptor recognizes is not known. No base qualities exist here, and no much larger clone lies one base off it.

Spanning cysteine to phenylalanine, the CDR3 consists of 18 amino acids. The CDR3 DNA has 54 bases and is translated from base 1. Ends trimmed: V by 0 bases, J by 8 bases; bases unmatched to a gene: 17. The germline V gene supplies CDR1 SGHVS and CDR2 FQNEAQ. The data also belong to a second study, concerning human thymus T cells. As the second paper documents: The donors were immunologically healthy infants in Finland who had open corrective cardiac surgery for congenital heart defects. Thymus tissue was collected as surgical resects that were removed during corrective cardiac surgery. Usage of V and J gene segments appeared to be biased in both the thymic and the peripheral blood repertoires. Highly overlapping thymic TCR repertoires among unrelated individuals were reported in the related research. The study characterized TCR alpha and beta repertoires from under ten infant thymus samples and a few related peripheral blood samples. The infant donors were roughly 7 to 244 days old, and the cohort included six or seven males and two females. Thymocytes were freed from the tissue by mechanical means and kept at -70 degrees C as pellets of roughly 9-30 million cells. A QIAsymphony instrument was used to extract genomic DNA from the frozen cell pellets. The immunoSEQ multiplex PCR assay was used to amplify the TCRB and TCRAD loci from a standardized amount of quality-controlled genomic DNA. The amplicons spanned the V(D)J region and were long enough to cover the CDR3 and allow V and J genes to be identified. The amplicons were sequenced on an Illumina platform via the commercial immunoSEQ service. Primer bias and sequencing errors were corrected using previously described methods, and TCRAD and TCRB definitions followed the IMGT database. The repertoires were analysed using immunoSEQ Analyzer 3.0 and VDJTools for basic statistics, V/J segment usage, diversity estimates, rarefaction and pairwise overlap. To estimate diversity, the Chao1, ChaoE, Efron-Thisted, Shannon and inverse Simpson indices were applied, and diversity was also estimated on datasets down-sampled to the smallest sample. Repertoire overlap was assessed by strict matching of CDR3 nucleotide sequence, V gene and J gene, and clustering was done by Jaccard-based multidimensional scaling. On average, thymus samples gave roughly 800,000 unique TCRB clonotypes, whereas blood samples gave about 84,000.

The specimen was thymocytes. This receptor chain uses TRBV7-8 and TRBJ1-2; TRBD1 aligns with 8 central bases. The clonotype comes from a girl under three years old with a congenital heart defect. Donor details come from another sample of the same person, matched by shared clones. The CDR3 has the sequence CASSLAIFGQGVSWGYTF. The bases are TGTGCCAGCAGCTTAGCAATTTTCGGACAGGGAGTTTCGTGGGGCTACACCTTC.